This T cell receptor beta chain was recorded in a study of immune evolution from preneoplasia to lung adenocarcinoma. Study-level background: HLA loss of heterozygosity: about 7% AIS, 15% MIA, around 33% ADC, none AAH.

Study outcomes and limitations: Compared with EGFR-mutant or double wild-type lesions, KRAS-mutant nodules were more clonal. Later-stage lesions seemingly showed higher T cell density and diversity than normal lung.

As regards this clone: The antigen is unknown.

TCRdb's copy holds only in-frame clones and misses some; the assay was immunoSEQ multiplex PCR. The data contain around 6,000 clones, roughly 73% of them seen just once; the ten biggest clones take up roughly 9.8%. The CDR3 extends over 13 amino acids. The germline V and J ends were trimmed by 4 bases and 3 bases, with 7 bases remaining between them. CDR1 is ENHRY, CDR2 SYGVKD, per germline. Between the mid-2010s and the late 2010s, patients underwent resection in Japan or China. Material for sequencing was FFPE lung adenocarcinoma in situ tissue. This sequence originates from a donor aged 70 or over with lung adenocarcinoma. The rearrangement uses TRBV10-3 and TRBJ1-5; possibly TRBD1 for D (6 bases). This CDR3 reads CAISGTDNQPQHF. CDR3 in DNA: TGTGCCATCAGTGGGACAGACAATCAGCCCCAGCATTTT.